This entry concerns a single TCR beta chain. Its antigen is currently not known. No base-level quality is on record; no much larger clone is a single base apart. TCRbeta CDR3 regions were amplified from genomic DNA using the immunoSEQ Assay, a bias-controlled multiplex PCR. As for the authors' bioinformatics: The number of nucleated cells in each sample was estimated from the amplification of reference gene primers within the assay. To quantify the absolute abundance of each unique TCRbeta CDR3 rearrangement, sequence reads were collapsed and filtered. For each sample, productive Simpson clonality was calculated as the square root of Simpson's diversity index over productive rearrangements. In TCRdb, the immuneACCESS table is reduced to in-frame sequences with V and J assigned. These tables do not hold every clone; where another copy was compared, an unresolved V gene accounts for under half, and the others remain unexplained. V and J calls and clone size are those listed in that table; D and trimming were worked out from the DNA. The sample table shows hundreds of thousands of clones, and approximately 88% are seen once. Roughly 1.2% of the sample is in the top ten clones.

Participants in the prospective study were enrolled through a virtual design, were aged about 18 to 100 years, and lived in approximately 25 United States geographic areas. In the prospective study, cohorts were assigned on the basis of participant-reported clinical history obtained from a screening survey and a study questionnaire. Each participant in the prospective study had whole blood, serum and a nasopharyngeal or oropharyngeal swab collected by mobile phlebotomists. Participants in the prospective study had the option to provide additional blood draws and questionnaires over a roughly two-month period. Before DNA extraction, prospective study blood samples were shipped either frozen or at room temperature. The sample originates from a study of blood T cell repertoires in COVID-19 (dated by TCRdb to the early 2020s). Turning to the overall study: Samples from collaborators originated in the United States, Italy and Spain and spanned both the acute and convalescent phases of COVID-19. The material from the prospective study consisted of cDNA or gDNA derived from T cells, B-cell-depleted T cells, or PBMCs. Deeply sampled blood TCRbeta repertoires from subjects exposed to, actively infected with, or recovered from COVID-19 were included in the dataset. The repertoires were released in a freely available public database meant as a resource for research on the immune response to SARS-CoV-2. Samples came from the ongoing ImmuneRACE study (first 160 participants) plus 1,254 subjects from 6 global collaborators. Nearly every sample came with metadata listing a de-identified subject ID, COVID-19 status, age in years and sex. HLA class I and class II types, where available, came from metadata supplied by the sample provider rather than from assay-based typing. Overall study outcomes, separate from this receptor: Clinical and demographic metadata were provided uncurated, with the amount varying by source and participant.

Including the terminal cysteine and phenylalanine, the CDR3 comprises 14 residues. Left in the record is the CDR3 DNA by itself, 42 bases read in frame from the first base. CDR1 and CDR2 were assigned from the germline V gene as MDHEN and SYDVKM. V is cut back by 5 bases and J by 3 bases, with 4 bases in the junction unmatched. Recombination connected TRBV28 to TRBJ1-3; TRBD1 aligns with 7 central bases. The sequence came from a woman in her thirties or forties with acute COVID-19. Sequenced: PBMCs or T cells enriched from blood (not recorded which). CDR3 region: CASSKTGRGNTIYF. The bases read TGTGCCAGCAGTAAGACAGGGCGTGGAAACACCATATATTTT.